This entry is about one TCR beta chain. The antigen this receptor binds is unknown. No much larger clone is present one base from it, and per-base qualities are unavailable. This sample is part of a study of cytomegalovirus exposure and HLA in healthy donors (dated by TCRdb to about 2017). Regarding the complete study: An earlier analysis of approximately 550 of the donors reported 250 to 300 Gb of sequence data and 100 million to 130 million unique TCR beta sequences from 150 million to 200 million T cells. Both class I and class II loci were covered by HLA typing, at four-digit resolution. Of the roughly 400 genotyped donors, approximately 81% were placed in the genetic ancestry cluster associated with self-reported Caucasian donors. Every repertoire in the discovery cohort had been generated on one and the same sequencing platform. The study used immunosequencing to profile the T cell repertoires of several hundred subjects and linked those repertoires to cytomegalovirus serostatus. Rather than using new phenotypic data, the later analysis identified candidate immune exposures from TCR beta sequences and from how often those sequences occurred across donors. An earlier analysis of approximately 580 of the donors used high-throughput TCR beta sequencing to judge whether each TCR beta V gene segment behaved as functional or pseudogenic. The number of typed donors differed by locus: about 620-640 for A, B, C, DRB1 and DQB1; 522 for DQA1; approximately 600 for DPA1; and roughly 470 for DPB1. A later analysis re-analyzed previously published TCR beta repertoires from several hundred donors and added high-resolution HLA genotyping to study TCR occurrence patterns. Genome-wide SNP genotypes for about three fifths of the 666 donors were used in a later genetic analysis, which treated that subset as a discovery cohort. Among under 450 genotyped donors of the cohort, an average of approximately 230,000 unique TCR beta nucleotide sequences were sequenced per donor, around a sixth of them non-productive. Along with the approximately 650-subject first cohort, a separate validation cohort of over a hundred different subjects was used. Around 300 gigabases of sequencing data and approximately 80 million unique TCR sequences were included in an early release covering around 600 HLA-typed donors. Four to six DR-DQ haplotypes were handled as single units for association and clustering because linkage in the cohort was strong. High-throughput TCR immunosequencing, statistical association of individual TCRs with disease status, and machine learning were combined to predict cytomegalovirus infection status. The study was designed to test whether signatures of past pathogen exposure could be identified by cataloging public T cell receptors. Alongside the repertoire data, information on donor age, sex, ethnicity and CMV serostatus was compiled.

Receptors were amplified or captured by the immunoSEQ multiplex PCR assay. The multiplex PCR relied on a mix of 60 forward primers for TCR Vbeta segments and 13 reverse primers for TCR Jbeta segments. Amplification of the CDR3 region of rearranged TCR beta genes was performed with a multiplex PCR assay on genomic DNA. The amplified TCR beta libraries were sequenced on the Illumina HiSeq System as 87-base-pair reads. The authors' pipeline ran thus. Across the roughly 600 repertoires, a later analysis counted about 81 million unique TCR beta chains, about 10 million of which were shared by at least two donors. To remove PCR and sequencing errors, raw reads were error-corrected and collapsed into unique sequences using a nearest-neighbor algorithm that merged closely related sequences. CDR3 sequences were aligned to IMGT reference sequences to assign V, D and J gene segments. For a sequence to be retained, a match of at least six nucleotides to both a V gene segment and a J gene segment was required. A rearrangement was called productive if the CDR3 had no stop codons and remained in frame with V and J, and every other rearrangement was called non-productive. Following IMGT convention, CDR3 was defined as the stretch from the second conserved V-encoded cysteine to the conserved J-encoded phenylalanine. The earlier analysis of about 500 of the donors excluded sequences that lacked an unambiguous match to a single V gene segment. An earlier analysis of 550 to 650 of the donors classified V segments as functional when productive rearrangements were above 56.7% and as segregating when the standard deviation between donors was above 5%. To diagnose cytomegalovirus status from the catalog of TCR beta chain sequences, a statistical classification framework was built. In a later analysis, TCR nucleotide sequences were compared against IMGT/GENE-DB human TR gene sequences so that V and J genes could be assigned. A later analysis assigned CDR3 sequences and most-parsimonious VDJ recombination scenarios with the TCRdist pipeline. In a later analysis, each TCR beta chain was defined by its CDR3 amino acid sequence together with its V-gene family, and reads without a unique V-gene family were excluded. In a later analysis, 550 to 650 highly shared, low-generation-probability nucleotide sequences were removed to address suspected cross-contamination and a sequencing artifact. For each public chain, a later analysis derived a clonal expansion index from normalized ranks of inferred template counts within each repertoire. In a later analysis, generation probabilities were computed using a VDJ recombination model fitted to out-of-frame rearrangements, and the results were checked against IGoR. In a later analysis, TCR-TCR, TCR-HLA and TCR-CMV co-occurrence was scored with hypergeometric tests, and a repertoire-size bias correction was applied to TCR pairs. False discovery rates were estimated in a later analysis by permuting HLA or CMV assignments 20 times. In a later analysis, co-occurring TCRs were grouped with DBSCAN, and TCRdist sequence similarity was added when clustering was performed within HLA-allele-positive subsets. For co-occurrence clustering, repertoires with fewer than 30,000 or more than 120,000 public chains were excluded, along with five repertoires with anomalous nucleotide sharing. TCRdb holds this immuneACCESS table with in-frame rearrangements only. Some clones are missing; in checked studies, unresolved V genes explain under half, and the rest has no known cause. V and J calls and clone size are those listed in that table; D and trimming were worked out from the DNA. The sample table shows about 170,000 clones, and 65% to 75% are seen once. About 1.6% of the sample lies in the top ten.

The cohort was made up of 666 healthy bone marrow donors. All cohort members were sampled while nominally healthy, although unrecorded immune exposures were likely present. The donor tested CMV seronegative and was one of the 352 seronegative cohort members. Each donor provided a peripheral blood sample, and peripheral blood mononuclear cells were used for TCR beta sequencing. Genomic DNA extraction from the blood cell samples was performed with the Qiagen DNeasy Blood Extraction Kit. From the cysteine up to the phenylalanine, the CDR3 has a length of 13 residues. Kept here is only the CDR3 DNA, which spans 39 bases and is read in frame from base 1. Ends trimmed: V by 5 bases, J by 6 bases; bases unmatched to a gene: 3. CDR1 SGHAT and CDR2 FQNNGV are derived from the germline V gene. Results and caveats for the whole study, not just this receptor: In vitro tests confirmed that three of the cytomegalovirus-associated TCR beta chains recognize cytomegalovirus antigens. Correlated functional status among segregating V segments might be attributable to linkage disequilibrium, but an unknown experimental factor could not be ruled out. This cohort had only TCR beta chains sequenced, and the lack of alpha or paired-chain data limited which features could be detected. V-gene and J-gene trimming of TCR beta chains was associated with a missense DCLRE1C variant in a later genetic analysis, and the association was replicated in an independent cohort. A total of 150 to 200 TCR beta chains were listed by the study as associated with cytomegalovirus. Some IMGT-functional V segments, including TRBV6-2 and TRBV6-3, could not be told apart with the 87-base-pair reads, so those segments were excluded. In an earlier analysis of a few hundred of the donors, most TCR beta V segments were observed in productive rearrangements about 87% or about 30% of the time, broadly matching IMGT annotations. A cluster of highly shared sequence variants was judged likely to represent a technical artifact of the sequencing pipeline. The only immune exposure information available for the cohort was CMV serostatus. In a later genetic analysis, fewer N-insertions in productive TCRs were reported among donors in an Asian-associated ancestry cluster than the roughly 640-donor mean. A further reported finding was that TCR beta sequences accurately predicted the HLA-A and HLA-B alleles for most subjects in the first cohort. Roughly uniform sequencing depth across donors was assumed in presence/absence analyses, although this assumption may not hold. Because HLA typing was unavailable for some donors at each locus, only the typed subset was used in association tests. The classifier was reported to diagnose cytomegalovirus status with high specificity and sensitivity in both the original and validation cohorts. Assigning TCR associations to individual alleles was difficult when HLA alleles, especially DR and DQ, strongly co-occurred. The earlier analysis of about 600 of the donors excluded roughly 17 rarely observed V segments, including chromosome 9 orphons, because counts were too low. According to the authors, the approach could potentially be generalized to other disease states and immunological phenotypes. In a later analysis, several top co-occurrence clusters were reported to appear linked to parvovirus B19, influenza, CMV and Epstein-Barr virus. A later analysis found that TCR association rates varied across HLA loci, with DRB1 alleles showing the most associated TCRs and HLA-C alleles the fewest. In a later analysis, most CMV-associated TCR beta chains were found to appear HLA-restricted, with HLA associations seemingly driven largely by CMV exposure. A later analysis found that HLA-associated TCR beta chains were more clonally expanded and had lower generation probabilities than equally common non-associated chains. Across donors, most TCR sequences were observed very rarely, whereas some public TCRs were present in many individuals. A later analysis associated 15,000 to 20,000 TCR beta sequences with specific HLA alleles at a false discovery rate of 0.05.

The specimen sequenced was PBMCs. This receptor was taken from a girl under 18 in good health and CMV-seronegative. Rearrangement joined TRBV11-2 to TRBJ2-7; 11 central bases correspond to TRBD2. DNA sequence: TGTGCCAGCAGCGTGACTAGCGGGATCGAGCAGTACTTC. It is translated as CASSVTSGIEQYF.